The next 29 T cell receptor beta chains were all read from a single sample in a study of naive and memory T cell subsets. The treatment was: skin biopsy from PPD injection site in Mantoux-positive individual. TCR cDNA received a 3' ligated oligonucleotide that carried a UMI. Ligated cDNA underwent four rounds of PCR with nested alpha and beta constant region primers and SP2. TCRdb reprocessed the UMI-ligation and nested PCR reads with MiXCR, giving one entry per CDR3 protein. This table holds around 35,000 distinct CDR3 sequences, about 10% found once. The specimen was skin, collected from a tuberculin skin test site. These receptors were obtained from an adult in good health.

This clonotype was seen only a few times. The chain combines TRBV20-1 with TRBJ1-5; 7 nucleotides align to TRBD1. Germline trimming cut 3 bases from V and 0 bases from J; bases unmatched to any gene: 11. CDR1 DFQATT and CDR2 SNEGSKA come from the germline V gene (reference sequence). The CDR3 spans 17 residues. The CDR3 sequence: CSARAGRGGFSNQPQHF. CDR3 DNA: TGCAGTGCTAGGGCCGGCAGGGGGGGATTTAGCAATCAGCCCCAGCATTTT.

This chain connects TRBV4-1 to TRBJ2-7; a possible D gene is TRBD1 (6 bases). The germline CDR1 and CDR2 sequences are MGHRA and YSYEKL. The CDR3 spans 14 residues. Trimming removed 4 bases from V and 0 bases from J, with 10 bases in between. The CDR3 DNA is TGCGCCAGCAGCCTCCGGACAGCCTCCTACGAGCAGTACTTC. Translated, it gives CASSLRTASYEQYF.

This clonotype rates as medium-sized. The chain joins TRBV28 to TRBJ1-4, with D unclear. The CDR3 consists of 13 residues. CDR1 is MDHEN and CDR2 is SYDVKM in the germline V gene. V shed 11 bases and J shed 3 bases, with 13 bases lying between them. CDR3 amino acids: CAVSPPANEKLFF. The CDR3 bases are TGTGCCGTCAGCCCCCCGGCTAATGAAAAACTGTTTTTT.

This clonotype was counted only a few times. The chain employs TRBV5-1 and TRBJ2-7; TRBD1 aligns across 9 bases. CDR1 and CDR2 from the germline V gene are SGHRS and YFSETQ. J gave up 3 bases and V 5 bases, and 6 bases lay outside the gene matches. The CDR3 contains 14 residues. The CDR3 spells CASRLGQGYYEQYF. In nucleotides, the CDR3 is TGCGCCAGCAGGCTCGGACAGGGGTACTACGAGCAGTACTTC.

Ten or more counts support this clonotype. This chain connects TRBV12-3 or TRBV12-4 to TRBJ2-5; D is unclear. Trimming took off 2 bases at V and 5 bases at J, with 15 bases between the two ends. CDR3 length: 15 residues. CDR3 sequence (DNA): TGTGCCAGCAGTTTAAACCGCGTGCTGAGGGAGACCCAGTACTTC. Amino acid sequence: CASSLNRVLRETQYF.

This clonotype was seen a few times. V gene TRBV7-3 combines with J gene TRBJ1-5; 8 nucleotides agree with TRBD1. With V trimmed by 5 bases and J by 7 bases, 4 bases remained unmatched. The CDR3 runs 13 residues. Germline CDR1 and CDR2: SGHTA and FQGTGA. DNA of the CDR3: TGTGCCAGCAGCCCACAGGGGGGACAGCCCCAGCATTTT. Its translation: CASSPQGGQPQHF.

By sample fraction, this clonotype is medium-sized. The chain joins TRBV7-9 to TRBJ2-6; D gene ambiguous. Trimming took 0 bases from V and 0 from J, leaving 9 bases between them. The CDR3 is 17 residues long. CDR1 is SEHNR and CDR2 is FQNEAQ in the germline V gene (reference sequence). This CDR3 reads CASSLAPGRSGANVLTF. CDR3 sequence (DNA): TGTGCCAGCAGCTTAGCCCCCGGGCGCTCTGGGGCCAACGTCCTGACTTTC.

This clonotype was seen ten or more times. The V call is TRBV5-1, the J call TRBJ2-7; tentatively, D is TRBD1 (6 bases). CDR3 size: 16 residues. The germline V gene encodes CDR1 SGHRS and CDR2 YFSETQ. V gave up 1 base and J gave up 3 bases, with 17 bases separating them. The CDR3 region is CASSLWPGALFYEQYF. For the CDR3, the DNA is TGCGCCAGCAGCTTGTGGCCAGGGGCCCTTTTCTACGAGCAGTACTTC.

This clonotype is medium-sized (0.01 to 0.1%) in the sample. The genes are TRBV15 and TRBJ1-1; D not certain. V was shortened by 0 bases and J by 3 bases, with 11 bases between the two germline ends. CDR1 is LNHNV and CDR2 is YYDKDF in the germline V gene (reference sequence). The CDR3 covers 15 residues. The CDR3 reads CATSREWAGDTEAFF. The CDR3 region has the DNA TGTGCCACCAGCAGAGAGTGGGCCGGGGACACTGAAGCTTTCTTT.

This clonotype was counted at least ten times. The chain recombines TRBV7-3 with TRBJ2-2; tentative D call: TRBD1 (5 bases). Trimming removed 8 bases from V and 5 bases from J, with 12 bases in between. The CDR3 spans 13 residues. The germline V gene encodes CDR1 SGHTA and CDR2 FQGTGA. CDR3 sequence (DNA): TGTGCCAGCCAGAAACCAGGGACCGGGGAGCTGTTTTTT. It encodes CASQKPGTGELFF. The entire variable domain, with the rest obtained from reference TRBV7-3 and TRBJ2-2, is as follows: GAGVSQTPSNKVTEKGKYVELRCDPISGHTALYWYRQSLGQGPEFLIYFQGTGAADDSGLPNDRFFAVRPEGSVSTLKIQRTERGDSAVYLCASQKPGTGELFFGEGSRLTVL.

This clonotype has only a few counts. The chain carries TRBV20-1 and TRBJ2-5; TRBD2 matches at 7 bases. The CDR3 consists of 18 residues. The germline CDR1 and CDR2 sequences are DFQATT and SNEGSKA (reference sequence). V shed 1 base, J shed 1 base, and the junction held 15 bases outside the gene matches. The CDR3 DNA reads as TGCAGTGCTAGAGGGGTTTCGGGGGGAGCCGGGCCCCAAGAGACCCAGTACTTC. Its translation: CSARGVSGGAGPQETQYF.

The rearrangement joins TRBV20-1 to TRBJ1-2; 10 positions agree with TRBD1. V lost 3 bases, J lost 8 bases, and 6 bases stayed unmatched. Germline lookup yields CDR1 DFQATT and CDR2 SNEGSKA (reference sequence). The CDR3 contains 13 residues. The CDR3 DNA reads TGCAGTGCTAGCCGACAGGGGGCGGGAGGCTACACCTTC. Its translation is CSASRQGAGGYTF.

The chain carries TRBV12-3 or TRBV12-4 and TRBJ1-3; 7 bases map to TRBD1. The V and J ends lost 3 bases and 3 bases, in that order; junction bases with no gene match: 8. This CDR3 region has 16 residues. CDR3 sequence: CASSLRAGGLGNTIYF. The CDR3 region has the DNA TGTGCCAGCAGTTTGAGAGCAGGGGGGCTTGGAAACACCATATATTTT.

This clonotype was found many times. The J gene is TRBJ2-7, the V gene TRBV20-1; 10 bases line up with TRBD2. The CDR3 spans 14 residues. Germline trimming cut 6 bases from V and 1 base from J; bases unmatched to any gene: 6. From germline, CDR1 is DFQATT and CDR2 SNEGSKA (reference sequence). CDR3 nucleotide sequence: TGCAGTGCCGATACTAGCGGGATGTCCTACGAGCAGTACTTC. It encodes CSADTSGMSYEQYF.

The chain recombines TRBV27 with TRBJ2-2, with D perhaps being TRBD1 or TRBD2 (5 bases each). The CDR3 covers 15 residues. Germline V gives CDR1 MNHEY, CDR2 SMNVEV (reference sequence). Trimming cost V 10 bases and J 4 bases, with 19 bases left between them. The CDR3 is CATQLWGSPTGELFF. DNA for the CDR3: TGTGCCACCCAGCTGTGGGGGAGCCCCACCGGGGAGCTGTTTTTT.

This clonotype was detected ten times or more. The V call is TRBV20-1, the J call TRBJ2-5; 11 bases map to TRBD1. V shed 3 bases, J shed 4 bases, and the junction held 10 bases outside the gene matches. Germline V lookup: CDR1 DFQATT, CDR2 SNEGSKA (reference sequence). The CDR3 length is 16 residues. The chain's CDR3 is CSASSPGQGEGETQYF. CDR3 nucleotides: TGCAGTGCTAGTTCCCCGGGACAGGGGGAGGGAGAGACCCAGTACTTC.

This clonotype was counted ten times or more. The chain uses TRBV11-2 and TRBJ2-7; D gene ambiguous. In germline, CDR1 is SGHAT, CDR2 FQNNGV. This CDR3 contains 10 residues. Deletions cut 3 bases from V and 4 bases from J, with 1 base between. The CDR3, as DNA: TGTGCCAGCAGCTTGTACGAGCAGTACTTC. It specifies CASSLYEQYF. The full variable domain, with the rest looked up from reference TRBV11-2 and TRBJ2-7, is EAGVAQSPRYKIIEKRQSVAFWCNPISGHATLYWYQQILGQGPKLLIQFQNNGVVDDSQLPKDRFSAERLKGVDSTLKIQPAKLEDSAVYLCASSLYEQYFGPGTRLTVT.

The CDR3 region has the DNA TGTGCCAGCAGCAAACGGGGGGGCCGGAGGTATGAGCAGTTCTTC. Translating gives CASSKRGGRRYEQFF. The chain links TRBV7-8 to TRBJ2-1; 8 bases match TRBD2. The CDR3 runs 15 residues. Trimming took 5 bases from V and 8 from J; bases not matched to a gene: 11. The germline gives CDR1 SGHVS, CDR2 FQNEAQ.

In this sample, this clonotype turned up a few times. This rearrangement joins TRBV11-2 to TRBJ2-7; maybe TRBD2 (7 bases). Germline lookup yields CDR1 SGHAT and CDR2 FQNNGV. Trimming left V 2 bases short and J 5 bases short, with 19 bases between. The CDR3 is 16 residues long. CDR3: CASSLFRGGQSDEQYF. The CDR3 bases are TGTGCCAGCAGCTTATTTAGGGGGGGACAAAGCGACGAGCAGTACTTC.

This clonotype appeared many times. The V gene is TRBV12-3 or TRBV12-4, the J gene TRBJ2-2, with D possibly matching TRBD1 (6 bases). The CDR3 loop spans 16 amino acids. Trimming left V 3 bases short and J 4 bases short, with 15 bases between. The CDR3 protein is CASSFGPGVATGELFF. Written as DNA, the CDR3 is TGTGCCAGCAGTTTCGGTCCAGGGGTTGCCACCGGGGAGCTGTTTTTT.

This clonotype was seen a few times. This chain uses TRBV7-9 with TRBJ2-7, with TRBD1 identical over 10 bases. The CDR3 is made up of 14 amino acids. The germline gives CDR1 SEHNR, CDR2 FQNEAQ (reference sequence). The ends lost 4 bases at V and 6 bases at J; junction bases unmatched: 6. The DNA for the CDR3 is TGTGCCAGCAGCTCCGGACAGGGGGTGACCGAGCAGTACTTC. Residues: CASSSGQGVTEQYF.

This clonotype was detected many times. The rearrangement links TRBV30 to TRBJ2-6; 10 bases are shared with TRBD1. This CDR3 is 17 amino acids long. V was pared by 3 bases and J by 3 bases, with 8 bases of the junction left unmatched. Per germline, CDR1 GTSNPN and CDR2 SVGIG (reference sequence). CDR3 protein: CAWRTGTGDGGANVLTF. The CDR3 DNA follows: TGTGCCTGGAGAACCGGGACAGGGGATGGTGGGGCCAACGTCCTGACTTTC.

This clonotype was recorded at least ten times. The chain uses TRBV21-1 and TRBJ2-3; TRBD2 reflects the table's D call only, with no check against the DNA. TRBV21-1 is a recognized pseudogene. The CDR3 runs to 16 residues. The CDR3 spells CASCGSGGVIADTQYF. The CDR3 DNA follows: TGTGCCAGCTGCGGTAGCGGGGGTGTAATCGCAGATACGCAGTATTTT.

This clonotype was detected a few times. J is TRBJ2-7 and V is TRBV29-1, with 10 nucleotides matching TRBD2. The V gene's germline CDR1 is SQVTM and CDR2 ANQGSEA. This CDR3 is built from 13 residues. The V gene end was trimmed by 7 bases and the J gene end by 11 bases; junction bases not matched to a gene: 14. The CDR3 DNA reads as TGCAGCGCCGTAGCGGGAGGCCTCGCGTCGGAGTACTTC. Amino acid sequence: CSAVAGGLASEYF.

The chain uses TRBV7-9 and TRBJ1-1; D is unresolved. Germline CDR1 and CDR2: SEHNR and FQNEAQ (reference sequence). Trimming removed 4 bases from V and 7 bases from J, with 10 bases in between. The CDR3 sequence is 12 residues long. In nucleotides, the CDR3 is TGTGCCAGCAGCTCCCTGGGGAGTGAAGCTTTCTTT. It is translated as CASSSLGSEAFF.

This clonotype was seen a few times. J is TRBJ1-1 and V is TRBV20-1, with D possibly TRBD1 on 5 matching bases. CDR3 length: 17 residues. Germline loops: CDR1 DFQATT, CDR2 SNEGSKA (reference sequence). V was pared by 3 bases and J by 5 bases, with 25 bases between. The CDR3 nucleotides are TGCAGTGCTAGCGAAGGGTATAGAGCAGGGTCCTTGACTGAAGCTTTCTTT. Protein sequence: CSASEGYRAGSLTEAFF.

This clonotype was counted only a few times. The chain combines TRBV7-8 with TRBJ2-5; D call uncertain. Germline V gene data show CDR1 as SGHVS and CDR2 as FQNEAQ. V was cut by 5 bases and J by 0 bases, with 1 base left in between. This CDR3 is 11 amino acids long. Here the CDR3 reads CASSNQETQYF. CDR3 coding DNA: TGTGCCAGCAGCAACCAAGAGACCCAGTACTTC.

The chain combines TRBV6-6 with TRBJ1-6; 8 positions match TRBD1. Trimming cost V 10 bases and J 10 bases; bases outside gene matches: 6. There are 12 residues in the CDR3. Germline V CDR1 and CDR2: MNHNY, SVGAGI (reference sequence). The DNA for the CDR3 is TGTGCCACCGGACAGGGATACTCACCCCTCCACTTT. Its translation: CATGQGYSPLHF.

This clonotype was detected a few times. J is TRBJ2-3 and V is TRBV13, with 11 bases identical to TRBD2. The CDR3 length is 17 residues. Germline trimming cut 1 base from V and 0 bases from J; bases unmatched to any gene: 3. Per germline, CDR1 PRHDT and CDR2 FYEKMQ (reference sequence). The DNA for the CDR3 is TGTGCCAGCAGCTTAGAGCTAGCGGGGGGCAGCACAGATACGCAGTATTTT. It codes for CASSLELAGGSTDTQYF.